Described below is a single T cell receptor beta chain sequence and its context. The antigen is undetermined. Looked up from germline, CDR1 is SNHLY and CDR2 is FYNNEI. The CDR3 extends over 14 amino acids. The ends lost 4 bases at V and 6 bases at J; junction bases unmatched: 4. These data originate in a study of T cell responses to AZD1222 COVID-19 vaccine. Clones were read by immunoSEQ multiplex PCR, and TCRdb kept only the in-frame ones, dropping some. The table records 60,000 to 90,000 clones, about 74% of them present only once. The study, taken as a whole, reports: All repertoire sampling was performed exclusively after the peak T cell response. Baseline seropositives among AZD1222 recipients totaled only five to seven. The donor group comprised mostly white British people and more females; the analysis possibly underestimated clonal diversity.

The specimen comprised peripheral blood, sampled 28 days after the second dose of the MenACWY control vaccine. The chain joins TRBV2 to TRBJ1-2, with 11 bases aligning to TRBD1. This clonotype originated in an adult who received the MenACWY meningococcal vaccine as a control. The CDR3 protein is CASSGTGGADGYTF. Written as DNA, the CDR3 is TGTGCCAGCAGTGGGACAGGGGGCGCCGATGGCTACACCTTC.